The 6 T cell receptor beta chains in this list originate from one sample, sequenced in a study of beta chain features in type 1 diabetes. Points from the study as a whole: TCRB CDR3s were moderately but significantly shorter in Type 1 diabetes patients in all four CD4+ subsets.

These receptors lack a known antigen. Every bit of the isolated RNA underwent reverse transcription, so sequencing read expressed TCRB transcripts. Measured with immunoSEQ multiplex PCR; TCRdb has only the in-frame clones, and not every one. The repertoire holds roughly 50,000 clones, with roughly 48% as singletons. Sequencing was done on a sample of stem cell memory CD4+ T cells from blood. These receptors all stem from a man aged 25-40 years with type 1 diabetes.

This clone was detected a few times. This chain uses TRBV18 with TRBJ1-5; 12 bases are shared with TRBD1. V shed 2 bases and J 1 base; nucleotides not matched to a gene: 6. The germline CDR1 and CDR2 sequences are KGHSH and LQKENI. This CDR3 has 18 residues. The CDR3 sequence: CASSPSGQGAGSNQPQHF. DNA for the CDR3: TGTGCCAGCTCACCATCGGGACAGGGGGCCGGCAGCAATCAGCCCCAGCATTTT.

The chain couples TRBV6-6 to TRBJ2-7; D is possibly TRBD1 (6 bases). Germline loops: CDR1 MNHNY, CDR2 SVGAGI (reference sequence). With 7 bases removed from V and 2 bases from J, the gap between germline ends came to 12 bases. This CDR3 region has 13 residues. This CDR3 reads CASISTGTYEQYF. The CDR3 DNA reads TGTGCCAGCATCTCGACAGGCACCTACGAGCAGTACTTC.

This clone was counted only a few times. The rearrangement links TRBV28 to TRBJ1-5; TRBD1 might be the D (6 bases). V shed 6 bases and J shed 3 bases, with 9 bases lying between them. This CDR3 comprises 13 residues. CDR1 is MDHEN and CDR2 is SYDVKM in the germline V gene. CDR3 amino acids: CASSRQVNQPQHF. The CDR3 DNA reads as TGTGCCAGCAGCAGACAGGTCAATCAGCCCCAGCATTTT.

V usage is TRBV29-1 and J usage is TRBJ2-3, with D possibly matching TRBD2 (5 bases). This CDR3 is built from 15 residues. V gave up 0 bases and J gave up 0 bases, with 10 bases separating them. From germline, CDR1 is SQVTM and CDR2 ANQGSEA. The CDR3 DNA follows: TGCAGCGTTGAAGATCGCCGGAGGAGCACAGATACGCAGTATTTT. Amino acid sequence: CSVEDRRRSTDTQYF.

This clone was seen a few times. J is TRBJ2-1 and V is TRBV19; TRBD1 might be the D (6 bases). Trimming shortened V by 6 bases and J by 6 bases, and 15 bases separated the two germline ends. CDR3 length: 14 amino acids. From germline, CDR1 is LNHDA and CDR2 SQIVND (reference sequence). The CDR3 loop is CASSTGFEVNEQFF. DNA of the CDR3: TGTGCCAGTAGCACAGGGTTTGAGGTCAATGAGCAGTTCTTC.

The chain combines TRBV19 with TRBJ2-3, with 8 bases matching TRBD2. J was trimmed by 4 bases and V by 11 bases; bases with no gene match: 5. Germline V lookup: CDR1 LNHDA, CDR2 SQIVND (reference sequence). The CDR3 has 12 amino acids. In DNA form, the CDR3 reads TGTGCCTCCGGGAGGGAACCAGATACGCAGTATTTT. Translated: CASGREPDTQYF.